This is a list of T cell receptor beta chains from one sample in a study of human T cells and chemical hapten exposure. Each CDR3 protein gets one entry after TCRdb re-called the RACE reads with MiXCR. This sample has 85,000 to 90,000 distinct CDR3 sequences, with roughly 9.1% found just once. Sequencing used whole blood, obtained in connection with sensitization to the hapten diphenylcyclopropenone (DPC). These receptor sequences come from a woman between 35 and 50 years old with alopecia areata. Some clones in this sample may be carry-over from other donors' samples. The CDR3 runs from the conserved cysteine through the conserved F or W. D genes are given only for firm matches. The size of a clone is reported for some rows only, either as once, few or many, or as a class for expanded clones.

d_call j_call v_call clone_size cdr3_aa cdr3_nt
- TRBJ1-1 TRBV5-1 few CASRRGPDTEAFF TGCGCCAGCAGGCGGGGGCCGGACACTGAAGCTTTCTTT
- TRBJ1-1 TRBV5-1 few CASTGDGDTEAFF TGCGCCAGCACCGGGGACGGGGACACTGAAGCTTTCTTT
- TRBJ2-2 TRBV6-2/TRBV6-3 many CASSRDLTTGELFF TGTGCCAGCAGCCGGGACCTTACCACCGGGGAGCTGTTTTTT
TRBD2 TRBJ2-1 TRBV9 many CASGLAGVYNEQFF TGTGCCAGCGGGCTAGCGGGGGTATACAATGAGCAGTTCTTC
TRBD1 TRBJ2-2 TRBV5-1 many CASSFQGAQGTGELFF TGCGCCAGCAGCTTCCAGGGGGCGCAGGGCACCGGGGAGCTGTTTTTT
TRBD2 TRBJ2-5 TRBV28 many CASSGAGDNQETQYF TGTGCCAGCAGTGGAGCGGGGGACAATCAAGAGACCCAGTACTTC
- TRBJ2-3 TRBV3-1 few CASSQADTQYF TGTGCCAGCAGCCAAGCAGATACGCAGTATTTT
- TRBJ2-1 TRBV18 - CASSPGRVSEQFF TGTGCCAGCTCACCAGGGCGCGTAAGTGAGCAGTTCTTC
- TRBJ1-1 TRBV7-6 many CASSLRSGGTEAFF TGTGCCAGCAGCTTACGTTCCGGGGGTACTGAAGCTTTCTTT
- TRBJ1-4 TRBV28 - CASRETGRNEKLFF TGTGCCAGCAGAGAAACAGGGCGGAATGAAAAACTGTTTTTT
TRBD2 TRBJ2-1 TRBV9 many CASSVANRAGGRNEQFF TGTGCCAGCAGCGTAGCTAACAGAGCGGGGGGACGAAATGAGCAGTTCTTC
- TRBJ2-2 TRBV7-2 few CASSLRYSGNTGELFF TGTGCCAGCAGCCTTCGTTATAGCGGGAACACCGGGGAGCTGTTTTTT
- TRBJ1-3 TRBV11-2 many CASSLFGSQGGNTIYF TGTGCCAGCAGCTTATTCGGCAGTCAGGGTGGAAACACCATATATTTT
- TRBJ2-3 TRBV7-9 few CASSWALRPTDTQYF TGTGCCAGCAGCTGGGCCCTACGACCCACAGATACGCAGTATTTT
- TRBJ1-2 TRBV9 many CASSSMGEAVPSYGYTF TGTGCCAGCAGCTCCATGGGTGAGGCCGTACCCAGCTATGGCTACACCTTC
- TRBJ2-7 TRBV28 - CASSPRVLEQYF TGTGCCAGCAGCCCTAGAGTCTTAGAGCAGTACTTC
- TRBJ2-4 TRBV9 - CASSPGGFGHIQYF TGTGCCAGCAGCCCTGGGGGGTTCGGGCACATTCAGTACTTC
- TRBJ1-2 TRBV21-1 - CASSKAPGGRTGYTF TGTGCCAGCAGCAAAGCGCCAGGGGGGAGGACCGGCTACACCTTC
TRBD2 TRBJ2-3 TRBV7-2 - CASSLLAGGPGNTQYF TGTGCCAGCAGCTTACTAGCGGGGGGGCCGGGGAATACGCAGTATTTT
TRBD1 TRBJ1-2 TRBV6-5 many CASSYPTGDFGYTF TGTGCCAGCAGTTATCCGACAGGGGATTTTGGCTACACCTTC
TRBD1 TRBJ1-2 TRBV29-1 - CSVKLGQGNYGYTF TGCAGCGTCAAGCTGGGACAGGGAAACTATGGCTACACCTTC
- TRBJ2-3 TRBV27 few CASSSLRGAEDTQYF TGTGCCAGCAGTTCCCTTAGGGGCGCGGAAGATACGCAGTATTTT
- TRBJ1-6 TRBV7-6 many CASSRGGISYNSPLHF TGTGCCAGCAGCCGAGGGGGGATATCTTATAATTCACCCCTCCACTTT
- TRBJ1-2 TRBV12-3/TRBV12-4 many CASSPDSYGYTF TGTGCCAGCAGTCCCGACAGTTATGGCTACACCTTC
- TRBJ1-3 TRBV19 few CASSSRTASSGNTIYF TGTGCCAGTAGTTCGAGGACGGCAAGCTCTGGAAACACCATATATTTT
TRBD1 TRBJ2-1 TRBV4-2 many CASSQVKRTRTGSRDEQFF TGTGCCAGCAGCCAAGTAAAGCGGACACGGACAGGGAGCAGGGATGAGCAGTTCTTC
- TRBJ1-5 TRBV29-1 many CSVGRGNGQPQHF TGCAGCGTTGGAAGGGGGAATGGCCAGCCCCAGCATTTT
- TRBJ2-2 TRBV4-1 few CASSFGDLNTGELFF TGCGCCAGCAGTTTTGGAGATCTGAACACCGGGGAGCTGTTTTTT
- TRBJ1-3 TRBV6-5 many CASSYSIAGSGNTIYF TGTGCCAGCAGTTACTCGATCGCGGGCTCTGGAAACACCATATATTTT
TRBD2 TRBJ2-7 TRBV18 many CASSPGRENYEQYF TGTGCCAGCTCACCGGGGAGGGAAAACTACGAGCAGTACTTC
- TRBJ1-5 TRBV12-3/TRBV12-4 many CASSLFRTSQQPQHF TGTGCCAGCAGTTTATTCAGGACGAGTCAGCAGCCCCAGCATTTT
- TRBJ1-1 TRBV7-9 few CASSSTQDHSEAFF TGTGCCAGCAGCTCAACCCAGGACCACTCTGAAGCTTTCTTT
TRBD2 TRBJ2-1 TRBV6-2/TRBV6-3 many CASSPLAGGTDEQFF TGTGCCAGCAGTCCCCTAGCGGGGGGTACGGATGAGCAGTTCTTC
- TRBJ2-2 TRBV7-2 - CASSPTPNTGELFF TGTGCCAGCAGCCCGACGCCCAACACCGGGGAGCTGTTTTTT
- TRBJ2-3 TRBV27 many CASSLRQGTDTQYF TGTGCCAGCAGTTTACGACAAGGGACAGATACGCAGTATTTT
TRBD1 TRBJ1-1 TRBV18 many CASSPTRLGTDNTEAFF TGTGCCAGCTCACCTACGAGATTAGGGACAGATAACACTGAAGCTTTCTTT
TRBD2 TRBJ2-3 TRBV7-3 few CASSTGTSGADTQYF TGTGCCAGCTCCACCGGGACTAGCGGCGCAGATACGCAGTATTTT
TRBD1 TRBJ1-5 TRBV24-1 few CATSEGQGANNQPQHF TGTGCCACCAGTGAAGGACAGGGGGCGAACAATCAGCCCCAGCATTTT
- TRBJ2-5 TRBV18 many CASSPPGGPGETQYF TGTGCCAGCTCACCACCGGGAGGACCTGGTGAGACCCAGTACTTC
TRBD2 TRBJ2-1 TRBV20-1 few CIPGTSVNNEQFF TGCATTCCAGGGACTAGCGTTAACAATGAGCAGTTCTTC
TRBD1 TRBJ1-1 TRBV27 - CASSPGQGARNTEAFF TGTGCCAGCAGTCCCGGACAGGGGGCGCGAAACACTGAAGCTTTCTTT
- TRBJ1-4 TRBV19 many CASSLVGLSTNEKLFF TGTGCCAGTAGTCTCGTGGGGCTATCAACTAATGAAAAACTGTTTTTT
- TRBJ2-7 TRBV9 few CASSVAGGFYEQYF TGTGCCAGCAGCGTAGCGGGGGGCTTCTACGAGCAGTACTTC
- TRBJ1-2 TRBV18 - CASSPQENWNYGYTF TGTGCCAGCTCACCACAGGAGAACTGGAACTATGGCTACACCTTC
TRBD2 TRBJ2-5 TRBV30 many CAWSALRVAGEETQYF TGTGCCTGGAGTGCCTTACGGGTAGCGGGGGAAGAGACCCAGTACTTC
TRBD1 TRBJ1-6 TRBV20-1 - CSARVTGGQISYNSPLHF TGCAGTGCTAGGGTGACAGGGGGTCAAATATCCTATAATTCACCCCTCCACTTT
- TRBJ1-5 TRBV20-1 many CSARGSGGNQPQHF TGCAGTGCTAGAGGCTCAGGGGGCAATCAGCCCCAGCATTTT
- TRBJ1-1 TRBV9 few CASTASTGPNTEAFF TGTGCCAGCACGGCATCCACAGGCCCGAACACTGAAGCTTTCTTT
- TRBJ1-1 TRBV27 - CASSLRPGGMNTEAFF TGTGCCAGCAGTTTACGGCCTGGAGGGATGAACACTGAAGCTTTCTTT
- TRBJ1-2 TRBV10-2 - CASSVTRGSYGYTF TGCGCCAGCAGTGTGACCCGTGGGAGCTATGGCTACACCTTC
- TRBJ2-3 TRBV7-9 many CASSLKATSTDTQYF TGTGCCAGCAGCTTAAAGGCGACTAGCACAGATACGCAGTATTTT
TRBD2 TRBJ2-5 TRBV3-1 - CASSLTSGQETQYF TGTGCCAGCAGCTTGACTAGCGGCCAAGAGACCCAGTACTTC
- TRBJ2-7 TRBV11-2 few CASSPTQTYEQYF TGTGCCAGCAGCCCGACACAAACCTACGAGCAGTACTTC